Shown below are 21 T cell receptor beta chains from a single sample sequenced in a study of T cells in Graves' hyperthyroidism and ophthalmopathy. The TCR beta CDR3 regions underwent amplification using RNA transcripts as the source. In the first-round RT-PCR of the TCR CDR3, the HTBI primer set was used. TCRdb used MiXCR to reprocess the multiplex PCR reads, holding one entry per CDR3 protein. This sample has some 300,000 distinct CDR3 sequences, with about 14% found just once. Sequencing was done on a sample of blood. The source of these receptors is a woman younger than 45 with Graves' hyperthyroidism that later progressed to Graves' ophthalmopathy.

The genes are TRBV6-1 and TRBJ1-3; no reliable D call. CDR3 size: 15 residues. Germline V gene lookup returns CDR1 MNHNS and CDR2 SASEGT. Trimming left V 6 bases short and J 2 bases short, with 14 bases between. The CDR3 is CASSPGGRAGNTIYF. In DNA, the CDR3 is TGTGCCAGCAGCCCCGGAGGAAGGGCTGGAAACACCATATATTTT.

Ten or more counts support this clonotype. The chain uses TRBV7-2 and TRBJ1-2, with 8 bases that match TRBD1. The V gene's germline CDR1 is SGHTA and CDR2 FQGNSA. J lost 3 bases, V lost 3 bases, and 6 bases had no gene match. This CDR3 contains 15 residues. The chain's CDR3 is CASSLADRGHYGYTF. Here the CDR3 DNA reads TGTGCCAGCAGCTTGGCAGACAGGGGACACTATGGCTACACCTTC. The full variable domain, its missing parts supplied by reference TRBV7-2 and TRBJ1-2, is GAGVSQSPSNKVTEKGKDVELRCDPISGHTALYWYRQSLGQGLEFLIYFQGNSAPDKSGLPSDRFSAERTGGSVSTLTIQRTQQEDSAVYLCASSLADRGHYGYTFGSGTRLTVV.

This clonotype was recorded at least ten times. The chain uses TRBV9 and TRBJ2-7; 11 nucleotides agree with TRBD2. V gave up 2 bases and J gave up 5 bases; unmatched junction bases: 9. Germline lookup yields CDR1 SGDLS and CDR2 YYNGEE. The length of the CDR3 is 16 residues. CDR3 loop: CASSVGTSGPTHEQYF. In DNA form, the CDR3 reads TGTGCCAGCAGCGTCGGGACTAGCGGCCCTACCCACGAGCAGTACTTC.

This clonotype was counted a few times. The gene calls are TRBV9 and TRBJ1-6; D is uncertain. Trimming took off 3 bases at V and 8 bases at J, with 9 bases between the two ends. Per germline, CDR1 SGDLS and CDR2 YYNGEE. This CDR3 is built from 13 residues. Written as DNA, the CDR3 is TGTGCCAGCAGCGGCGGACGGGATTCACCCCTCCACTTT. Amino acids: CASSGGRDSPLHF.

The chain employs TRBV4-3 and TRBJ2-2, with 7 bases lining up with TRBD1. The germline gives CDR1 LGHNA, CDR2 YSLEER. Trimming cost V 2 bases and J 4 bases; bases outside gene matches: 1. The length of the CDR3 is 14 residues. The CDR3 sequence is CASSQPGGTGELFF. The CDR3 DNA sequence: TGCGCCAGCAGCCAACCAGGGGGCACCGGGGAGCTGTTTTTT.

Many counts were recorded for this clonotype. The chain carries TRBV30 and TRBJ2-7; 11 nucleotides line up with TRBD1. In germline, CDR1 is GTSNPN, CDR2 SVGIG (reference sequence). J was trimmed by 4 bases and V by 3 bases; bases with no gene match: 11. The CDR3 extends over 16 amino acids. Written as DNA, the CDR3 is TGTGCCTGGAGGGACAGGGGGCGAAACTCCCCTTACGAGCAGTACTTC. Translation: CAWRDRGRNSPYEQYF.

This clonotype was seen repeatedly, ten times or more. This chain joins TRBV28 and TRBJ1-1; D might be TRBD1 (6 bases). The V gene lost 8 bases and the J gene lost 6 bases, with 16 bases spanning the gap. This CDR3 is built from 13 residues. Per the germline V gene, CDR1 is MDHEN and CDR2 is SYDVKM. The CDR3 region is CASDIQGSAEAFF. The CDR3 region has the DNA TGTGCCAGCGACATACAGGGAAGCGCTGAAGCTTTCTTT.

This clonotype was seen repeatedly, ten times or more. This sequence joins TRBV5-1 and TRBJ2-1; 7 positions match TRBD1. The V segment lost 0 bases and the J segment 10 bases; nucleotides outside the gene matches: 4. Germline loops: CDR1 SGHRS, CDR2 YFSETQ. CDR3 length equals 13 residues. The CDR3 protein is CASSLEGGGEQFF. The CDR3 nucleotides read TGCGCCAGCAGCTTGGAAGGGGGCGGGGAGCAGTTCTTC.

This clonotype was found many times. V is TRBV6-2 or TRBV6-3 and J is TRBJ1-2; 10 bases line up with TRBD1. Germline loops: CDR1 MNHEY, CDR2 SVGEGT. The CDR3 runs 14 residues. Losses at the gene ends were 5 bases for V and 7 bases for J; bases not matched to a gene: 7. CDR3 sequence: CASSPGQGVSGYTF. CDR3 DNA: TGTGCCAGCAGTCCCGGACAGGGGGTCTCTGGCTACACCTTC.

This clonotype came up many times. The chain is built from TRBV5-8 and TRBJ2-1, with D possibly TRBD2 on 6 matching bases. The CDR3 extends over 17 amino acids. Looked up from germline, CDR1 is SGHTS and CDR2 is YDEGEE. V was cut by 0 bases and J by 9 bases, with 22 bases left in between. CDR3 loop: CASSLVPGLQYPFEQFF. The CDR3 bases are TGTGCCAGCAGCTTGGTGCCGGGACTCCAGTATCCATTTGAGCAGTTCTTC.

This clonotype was picked up many times. The chain joins TRBV24-1 to TRBJ1-5; the match to TRBD1 covers 8 bases. The CDR3 is made up of 15 amino acids. Trimming cost V 4 bases and J 1 base; bases outside gene matches: 2. Germline lookup yields CDR1 KGHDR and CDR2 SFDVKD. CDR3 nucleotides: TGTGCCACCAGTGAGAGGACAGGGAGCAATCAGCCCCAGCATTTT. Translating gives CATSERTGSNQPQHF.

In this sample, this clonotype turned up many times. V gene TRBV6-1 combines with J gene TRBJ2-1; TRBD1 matches 7 bases. The junction had 12 bases not matched to a gene; V was cut back by 5 bases and J by 8 bases. Germline lookup yields CDR1 MNHNS and CDR2 SASEGT. The CDR3 length is 15 residues. The CDR3 loop is CASSNRQGRGDEQFF. The CDR3 bases are TGTGCCAGCAGTAACAGACAGGGTCGAGGAGATGAGCAGTTCTTC.

This clonotype showed up many times. The chain has TRBV7-2 and TRBJ2-4, with 7 bases fitting TRBD1. Looked up from germline, CDR1 is SGHTA and CDR2 is FQGNSA. Trimming at V came to 4 bases and at J to 7 bases, leaving 1 base not matched to a gene. This CDR3 spans 12 amino acids. The CDR3 loop is CASSSRGNIQYF. The CDR3 DNA reads TGTGCCAGCAGCTCCAGGGGGAACATTCAGTACTTC.

This clonotype was seen ten or more times. The chain combines TRBV11-3 with TRBJ2-3; no clear D. Trimming cost V 0 bases and J 2 bases, with 9 bases left between them. Germline CDR1 is SGHNT and CDR2 is YENEEA. The CDR3 consists of 15 residues. CDR3 in DNA: TGTGCCAGCAGCTTAGAGGGGATCTACACAGATACGCAGTATTTT. It specifies CASSLEGIYTDTQYF.

Ten or more counts support this clonotype. The genes are TRBV7-9 and TRBJ1-2; 11 bases fit TRBD1. V shed 6 bases, J shed 8 bases, and the junction held 8 bases outside the gene matches. Germline V CDR1 and CDR2: SEHNR, FQNEAQ (reference sequence). The CDR3 totals 14 residues. DNA of the CDR3: TGTGCCAGCAGTCCCGGACAGGGGGCAAACGGCTACACCTTC. It codes for CASSPGQGANGYTF.

This clonotype has ten or more counts. This chain connects TRBV20-1 to TRBJ1-5, with D hard to call. Per the germline V gene, CDR1 is DFQATT and CDR2 is SNEGSKA (reference sequence). The CDR3 is made up of 12 amino acids. Deletions cut 3 bases from V and 4 bases from J, with 7 bases between. The chain's CDR3 is CSASSGNQPQHF. The CDR3 coding sequence is TGCAGTGCTAGCTCGGGGAATCAGCCCCAGCATTTT.

This clonotype occurred many times. The chain carries TRBV7-2 and TRBJ1-2; no reliable D call. V dropped 2 bases and J dropped 8 bases, with 15 bases sitting between them. Germline V gene lookup returns CDR1 SGHTA and CDR2 FQGNSA. CDR3 length equals 14 residues. Here the CDR3 DNA reads TGTGCCAGCAGCTTATCTGGGAAAAAGAAAGGCTACACCTTC. It encodes CASSLSGKKKGYTF.

This clonotype was detected only a few times. V usage is TRBV4-2 and J usage is TRBJ1-2; weak D call: TRBD1 (6 bases). V was clipped by 2 bases and J by 10 bases, with 8 bases between them. Looked up from germline, CDR1 is LGHNA and CDR2 is YNFKEQ. CDR3 length: 11 residues. The CDR3 bases are TGTGCCAGCAGCCAAACAGGGAACTACACCTTC. As protein: CASSQTGNYTF.

At least ten counts were recorded for this clonotype. The chain has TRBV7-8 and TRBJ2-2; 14 bases fit TRBD2. Per germline, CDR1 SGHVS and CDR2 FQNEAQ. The CDR3 is 15 residues long. V was clipped by 5 bases and J by 6 bases; unmatched bases: 2. The CDR3 sequence: CASSQGLAGAGELFF. CDR3 coding DNA: TGTGCCAGCAGCCAGGGACTAGCGGGAGCCGGGGAGCTGTTTTTT.

This chain uses TRBV12-3 or TRBV12-4 with TRBJ2-6; 7 bases are shared with TRBD1. J was trimmed by 0 bases and V by 2 bases; bases with no gene match: 1. The CDR3 runs 16 residues. CDR3 DNA sequence: TGTGCCAGCAGTTTAAGGGGGCGCTCTGGGGCCAACGTCCTGACTTTC. This gives the protein CASSLRGRSGANVLTF.

This clonotype was seen at least ten times. The rearrangement joins TRBV7-9 to TRBJ2-7; D uncertain. V gave up 3 bases and J gave up 2 bases, with 23 bases separating them. The CDR3 consists of 18 residues. CDR1 and CDR2 from the germline V gene are SEHNR and FQNEAQ (reference sequence). The CDR3 sequence: CASSFPPLREEPTYEQYF. The CDR3 bases are TGTGCCAGCAGCTTCCCCCCACTTAGAGAGGAGCCGACCTACGAGCAGTACTTC.